This T cell receptor (beta chain) was captured in a study of T cell changes during pregnancy in multiple sclerosis. Using immunoSEQ multiplex PCR, the repertoire was profiled, and TCRdb retains in-frame clones only, with some absent. The data hold around 130,000 clones, with 85% to 95% observed a single time. V was pared by 3 bases and J by 1 base, with 15 bases between. The V gene's germline CDR1 is WSHSY and CDR2 SAAADI. This CDR3 spans 16 amino acids. The receptor was derived from a female donor with multiple sclerosis, enrolled in a pregnancy study. The V gene is TRBV10-2, the J gene TRBJ2-5; a weak D match, TRBD2 (5 bases). Sample: peripheral blood, taken before pregnancy. The chain's CDR3 is CASSDYVSRGQETQYF. In DNA form, the CDR3 reads TGCGCCAGCAGTGATTATGTGAGCCGGGGCCAAGAGACCCAGTACTTC.